Sequencing of this TCR beta chain was carried out in a study of blood T cell repertoires in COVID-19. Study in general: Sites across the United States, Italy and Spain contributed samples from acute and convalescent COVID-19. PBMCs, B-cell-depleted T cells, or T cells provided the cDNA or gDNA that made up the material.

Original analysis: How many nucleated cells were present was estimated from reference gene primer amplification. The repertoire was sequenced with immunoSEQ multiplex PCR; TCRdb's copy has only in-frame clones and lacks some. The V and J calls and the clone size are those of that table, but D and trimming were determined from the DNA. The sample lists 100,000 to 120,000 clones; 76% were seen once. The clonotype comes from an elderly woman with acute or convalescent COVID-19. The sample comprised peripheral blood.

CDR3 nucleotides: TGCGCCAGCAGCCTGCGCGAGGGCGGTAATGAAAAACTGTTTTTT. This encodes CASSLREGGNEKLFF. The rearrangement joins TRBV5-1 to TRBJ1-4; no clear D gene. The CDR3 loop spans 15 amino acids. V was shortened by 4 bases and J by 4 bases, with 14 bases between the two germline ends. Germline V lookup: CDR1 SGHRS, CDR2 YFSETQ. The whole variable domain, filled in from reference TRBV5-1 and TRBJ1-4, reads KAGVTQTPRYLIKTRGQQVTLSCSPISGHRSVSWYQQTPGQGLQFLFEYFSETQRNKGNFPGRFSGRQFSNSRSEMNVSTLELGDSALYLCASSLREGGNEKLFFGSGTQLSVL.